Listed here is a single TCR beta chain. It was during active infection that Seattle patients were enrolled and then longitudinally followed. The data stem from a study of blood T cell repertoires in COVID-19. Whole-study context: T cells, B-cell-depleted T cells, or PBMCs supplied cDNA or gDNA.

Original data processing: By means of reference gene primer amplification, nucleated cell counts were estimated. TCRdb keeps only in-frame clones here, not all; method: immunoSEQ multiplex PCR. D and trimming come from the DNA, and the V and J calls and clone size come from that table. The repertoire includes roughly 230,000 clones, nearly 90% of them detected once, and roughly 2.2% sits in the top ten. This CDR3 has 12 residues. Germline V gene data show CDR1 as GTSNPN and CDR2 as SVGIG (reference sequence). The V gene lost 5 bases and the J gene lost 2 bases, with 7 bases spanning the gap. Material for sequencing was peripheral blood. The source is a woman aged 60-75 years with COVID-19, enrolled during active disease. V usage is TRBV30 and J usage is TRBJ1-5; maybe TRBD1 (5 bases). CDR3 sequence: CAWGGGNQPQHF. The CDR3 DNA reads as TGTGCCTGGGGGGGAGGCAATCAGCCCCAGCATTTT.